This T cell receptor (beta chain) is from a study of blood T cell repertoires in COVID-19. Study-wide context: Samples taken during acute and convalescent COVID-19 were collected in the United States, Italy and Spain.

Libraries were prepared by immunoSEQ multiplex PCR; TCRdb keeps only in-frame clonotypes and omits some of them. In the table there are approximately 110,000 clones, approximately 78% of which are singletons. Germline V lookup: CDR1 KGHDR, CDR2 SFDVKD. CDR3 length: 15 residues. Trimming removed 4 bases from V and 5 bases from J, with 13 bases in between. The chain is built from TRBV24-1 and TRBJ1-4; D is perhaps TRBD1 (6 bases). The specimen sequenced was peripheral blood. This sequence was found in a man between 65 and 85 years old with acute or convalescent COVID-19. The CDR3 loop reads CATSDSLGQNEKLFF. The CDR3, as DNA: TGTGCCACCAGTGACAGTTTAGGACAGAATGAAAAACTGTTTTTT.